The 28 T cell receptor beta chains in this list originate from one sample, sequenced in a study of blood T cell repertoires in COVID-19. The assay was immunoSEQ multiplex PCR, and TCRdb's table has in-frame clones only and misses some. Altogether 150,000 to 200,000 clones are present, roughly 84% being singletons, with the ten largest covering around 5.1%. The sequencing sample was made of PBMCs or T cells enriched from blood (not recorded which). The receptor set was obtained from a man aged 65-85 years who had been exposed to COVID-19.

The CDR3 coding sequence is TGTGCCAGCAGGGCCGGGACAGGGGGCTACGAGCAGTACTTC. Translation gives CASRAGTGGYEQYF. The chain joins TRBV28 to TRBJ2-7, with TRBD1 matching over 11 bases. Germline V lookup: CDR1 MDHEN, CDR2 SYDVKM. This CDR3 has 14 amino acids. V lost 6 bases and J lost 3; bases outside the gene matches: 4. The full variable domain, rest sourced from reference TRBV28 and TRBJ2-7, is DVKVTQSSRYLVKRTGEKVFLECVQDMDHENMFWYRQDPGLGLRLIYFSYDVKMKEKGDIPEGYSVSREKKERFSLILESASTNQTSMYLCASRAGTGGYEQYFGPGTRLTVT.

V and J are TRBV5-8 and TRBJ1-5; D is uncertain. The V gene lost 0 bases and the J gene lost 0 bases, with 7 bases spanning the gap. Germline V CDR1 and CDR2: SGHTS, YDEGEE. The CDR3 is made up of 15 amino acids. This CDR3 is CASSLGPYSNQPQHF. DNA of the CDR3: TGTGCCAGCAGCTTGGGGCCTTATAGCAATCAGCCCCAGCATTTT.

J is TRBJ2-2 and V is TRBV5-1; D not resolved. This CDR3 contains 14 residues. Germline CDR1 is SGHRS and CDR2 is YFSETQ. Trimming left V 4 bases short and J 8 bases short, with 15 bases between. CDR3 amino acids: CASSPRPGNGELFF. CDR3 nucleotides: TGCGCCAGCAGCCCCCGGCCAGGAAATGGGGAGCTGTTTTTT.

This sequence joins TRBV5-8 and TRBJ1-1; D might be TRBD1 (5 bases). The V end was cut by 4 bases, the J end by 0 bases, with 10 bases between. CDR3 length equals 14 residues. The V gene's germline CDR1 is SGHTS and CDR2 YDEGEE. The CDR3 nucleotides read TGTGCCAGCAGCCGGGGACTTTTGAACACTGAAGCTTTCTTT. Residues: CASSRGLLNTEAFF.

This clone was detected only a few times. The chain is built from TRBV7-9 and TRBJ2-7; TRBD1 agrees at 8 bases. The CDR3 runs 14 residues. V shed 5 bases, J shed 2 bases, and the junction held 5 bases outside the gene matches. The germline gives CDR1 SEHNR, CDR2 FQNEAQ (reference sequence). CDR3 nucleotide sequence: TGTGCCAGCAGCCTCGGACAGGGAACCTACGAGCAGTACTTC. It codes for CASSLGQGTYEQYF.

As to this clone: An end of the junction does not agree with germline; a read error may underlie this. The V gene is TRBV6-5, the J gene TRBJ1-1; no reliable D call. The CDR3 contains 12 residues. Looked up from germline, CDR1 is MNHEY and CDR2 is SVGAGI. CDR3 in DNA: TGTGCCAGTTCGAGGAGGTCCCCTGACGCTTTCTTT. Its protein product is CASSRRSPDAFF.

The V and J genes are TRBV5-5 and TRBJ2-3; 7 bases match TRBD2. Trimming removed 3 bases from V and 0 bases from J; junction bases left unmatched: 4. The CDR3 length is 15 residues. Germline V CDR1 and CDR2: SGHKS, YYEKEE (reference sequence). CDR3 region: CASSSLAASTDTQYF. CDR3 nucleotides: TGTGCCAGCAGCTCCCTAGCGGCTAGCACAGATACGCAGTATTTT.

This clone has more than one count but fewer than ten. The rearrangement joins TRBV3-1 (or the pseudogene TRBV3-2) to TRBJ1-5; 9 bases match TRBD1. Per the germline V gene, CDR1 is LGHDT and CDR2 is YNNKEL (reference sequence). The V and J ends lost 4 bases and 5 bases, in that order; junction bases with no gene match: 3. The length of the CDR3 is 14 residues. The CDR3 coding sequence is TGTGCCAGCAGCCCGACAGGGGGTGATCAGCCCCAGCATTTT. Amino acids: CASSPTGGDQPQHF.

The chain carries TRBV11-2 and TRBJ2-2; perhaps TRBD1 as D (5 bases). This CDR3 has 14 amino acids. Germline CDR1 SGHAT, CDR2 FQNNGV. The germline V and J ends were trimmed by 1 base and 6 bases, with 9 bases remaining between them. The CDR3 DNA follows: TGTGCCAGCAGCTTAGGGGGCTCGTCCGGGGAGCTGTTTTTT. This translates into CASSLGGSSGELFF.

This chain connects TRBV9 to TRBJ2-1; 8 nucleotides align to TRBD2. The CDR3 is made up of 16 amino acids. Germline CDR1 and CDR2: SGDLS and YYNGEE. V shed 4 bases and J 2 bases; nucleotides not matched to a gene: 8. This CDR3 is CASSPAGRGAYNEQFF. CDR3 bases: TGTGCCAGCAGCCCGGCGGGGCGGGGGGCCTACAATGAGCAGTTCTTC.

V gene TRBV5-1 combines with J gene TRBJ1-2, with TRBD1 identical over 8 bases. There are 14 residues in the CDR3. The V and J ends lost 2 bases and 1 base, in that order; junction bases with no gene match: 1. CDR1 and CDR2 from the germline V gene are SGHRS and YFSETQ. CDR3 region: CASSLQGGNYGYTF. The DNA for the CDR3 is TGCGCCAGCAGCTTACAGGGGGGTAACTATGGCTACACCTTC.

This chain links TRBV18 with TRBJ2-1, with 8 nucleotides matching TRBD2. The CDR3 is made up of 16 amino acids. The germline V gene encodes CDR1 KGHSH and CDR2 LQKENI. V trimming: 3 bases; J trimming: 2 bases; junction bases outside the gene matches: 6. CDR3 sequence: CASSPRAGEPYNEQFF. The CDR3 nucleotides read TGTGCCAGCTCACCTAGAGCGGGAGAGCCCTACAATGAGCAGTTCTTC.

The rearrangement links TRBV18 to TRBJ2-6; possible D gene TRBD1, 6 bases. This CDR3 is built from 19 residues. Per the germline V gene, CDR1 is KGHSH and CDR2 is LQKENI. Trimming left V 2 bases short and J 3 bases short, with 20 bases between. CDR3 DNA: TGTGCCAGCTCACCAAGGTTACGGGACATTACAGGTGGGGCCAACGTCCTGACTTTC. It translates to CASSPRLRDITGGANVLTF.

The V gene is TRBV19, the J gene TRBJ1-5; D call uncertain. From germline, CDR1 is LNHDA and CDR2 SQIVND (reference sequence). Trimming stripped 0 bases from V and 3 bases from J, with 9 bases between. The CDR3 is 15 amino acids. The CDR3 sequence is CASSIEGSYNQPQHF. The DNA for the CDR3 is TGTGCCAGTAGTATAGAGGGCAGCTACAATCAGCCCCAGCATTTT.

This chain links TRBV28 with TRBJ1-4; D not certain. In germline, CDR1 is MDHEN, CDR2 SYDVKM. Trimming removed 3 bases from V and 13 bases from J, with 15 bases in between. CDR3 length: 13 amino acids. The CDR3 sequence is CASSLDGVSTLFF. In DNA form, the CDR3 reads TGTGCCAGCAGTTTGGACGGGGTCTCAACACTGTTTTTT.

V gene TRBV24-1 combines with J gene TRBJ1-4; D gene uncertain. The V gene lost 7 bases and the J gene lost 7 bases, with 18 bases spanning the gap. The CDR3 runs 15 residues. Germline V CDR1 and CDR2: KGHDR, SFDVKD. The CDR3 here is CATRPPHHSIEKLFF. The DNA of the CDR3 is TGTGCCACCAGGCCCCCCCACCACTCAATTGAAAAACTGTTTTTT.

The genes are TRBV7-8 and TRBJ2-1; a possible D gene is TRBD1 (6 bases). V was clipped by 5 bases and J by 6 bases, with 14 bases between them. The CDR3 is 14 amino acids. Looked up from germline, CDR1 is SGHVS and CDR2 is FQNEAQ. Written as DNA, the CDR3 is TGTGCCAGCAGCCCGAGGACAGTCCTCAATGAGCAGTTCTTC. It is translated as CASSPRTVLNEQFF.

The chain links TRBV28 to TRBJ1-2; no clear D. V was cut by 5 bases and J by 4 bases, with 8 bases left in between. The CDR3 spans 12 residues. Germline CDR1 reads MDHEN; CDR2 reads SYDVKM. CDR3 coding DNA: TGTGCCAGCAGTCCCCATCCCTATGGCTACACCTTC. Protein sequence: CASSPHPYGYTF.

This clone was detected once. The V call is TRBV19, the J call TRBJ2-2; possibly TRBD2 for D (6 bases). The CDR3 is 16 residues long. The germline gives CDR1 LNHDA, CDR2 SQIVND (reference sequence). V was trimmed by 6 bases and J by 1 base, leaving 15 bases between them. This chain's CDR3 is CASSRVSGVNTGELFF. The CDR3 DNA follows: TGTGCCAGTAGCCGCGTTTCGGGGGTGAACACCGGGGAGCTGTTTTTT.

The V and J genes are TRBV5-4 and TRBJ2-2; maybe TRBD2 (6 bases). The CDR3 is 17 residues long. Trimming stripped 2 bases from V and 2 bases from J, with 16 bases between. CDR1 is SGHNT, CDR2 YYREEE, per germline (reference sequence). The CDR3 nucleotides are TGTGCCAGCAGCTTCGGGCAAGGAGGGGCCAACACCGGGGAGCTGTTTTTT. Translating gives CASSFGQGGANTGELFF.

This chain joins TRBV3-1 (or the pseudogene TRBV3-2) and TRBJ1-2; D remains unclear. Germline values: CDR1 LGHDT, CDR2 YNNKEL (reference sequence). V was pared by 1 base and J by 7 bases, with 7 bases between. This CDR3 contains 12 residues. The CDR3 sequence: CASSQGPIGYTF. The DNA for the CDR3 is TGTGCCAGCAGCCAAGGGCCGATTGGCTACACCTTC.

In nucleotides, the CDR3 is TGTGCCGGATACCGGGACAGACTTAACTATGGCTACACCTTC. This translates into CAGYRDRLNYGYTF. The rearrangement joins TRBV2 to TRBJ1-2, with 7 positions matching TRBD1. The germline V gene encodes CDR1 SNHLY and CDR2 FYNNEI. The CDR3 has 14 amino acids. The V segment lost 11 bases and the J segment 1 base; nucleotides outside the gene matches: 10.

The gene calls are TRBV3-1 (or the pseudogene TRBV3-2) and TRBJ2-3; tentative D call: TRBD2 (6 bases). V was clipped by 0 bases and J by 6 bases, with 16 bases between them. CDR1 is LGHDT and CDR2 is YNNKEL in the germline V gene (reference sequence). This CDR3 has 16 residues. DNA for the CDR3: TGTGCCAGCAGCCAAGAGTTAACCTGGGGGGAGGATACGCAGTATTTT. This encodes CASSQELTWGEDTQYF.

The chain joins TRBV3-1 (or the pseudogene TRBV3-2) to TRBJ1-1, with TRBD1 identical over 7 bases. The germline CDR1 and CDR2 sequences are LGHDT and YNNKEL (reference sequence). This CDR3 has 15 residues. The V gene end was trimmed by 4 bases and the J gene end by 1 base; junction bases not matched to a gene: 6. The CDR3 bases are TGTGCCAGCAGCCCCTCTGGGACAGCGAACACTGAAGCTTTCTTT. The encoded protein is CASSPSGTANTEAFF.

CDR3 nucleotides: TGTGCCAGCAGTGTTGAGAGGGCGCGGAGGGGTGGCTACACCTTC. It translates to CASSVERARRGGYTF. This chain joins TRBV2 and TRBJ1-2, with D possibly TRBD1 on 5 matching bases. The CDR3 contains 15 residues. From germline, CDR1 is SNHLY and CDR2 FYNNEI. Between the trimmed V and J ends, which lost 4 bases and 7 bases, there was a span of 19 bases.

The V call is TRBV3-1 (or the pseudogene TRBV3-2), the J call TRBJ2-5, with a possible D match to TRBD2 (7 bases). The CDR3 covers 16 residues. V lost 3 bases to trimming and J lost 3 bases, with 17 bases between them. Germline values: CDR1 LGHDT, CDR2 YNNKEL (reference sequence). DNA for the CDR3: TGTGCCAGCAGCCAGCAAAGGGGGGCGGGGGAAGAGACCCAGTACTTC. It yields the protein CASSQQRGAGEETQYF.

V gene TRBV18 combines with J gene TRBJ1-1; TRBD1 is a possible D gene (6 bases). Looked up from germline, CDR1 is KGHSH and CDR2 is LQKENI. With 0 bases removed from V and 1 base from J, the gap between germline ends came to 12 bases. CDR3 size: 16 residues. The chain's CDR3 is CASSPPSQGPNTEAFF. The CDR3 coding sequence is TGTGCCAGCTCACCACCCTCCCAGGGGCCGAACACTGAAGCTTTCTTT.

The V call is TRBV9, the J call TRBJ1-4; D possibly corresponds to TRBD1 (6 bases). The CDR3 is 15 amino acids. V lost 4 bases and J 8 bases, leaving 18 bases between the germline ends. Germline CDR1 SGDLS, CDR2 YYNGEE. Here the CDR3 DNA reads TGTGCCAGCAGCCCCCGGGCAGGGGTACGGGAAAAACTGTTTTTT. This encodes CASSPRAGVREKLFF.